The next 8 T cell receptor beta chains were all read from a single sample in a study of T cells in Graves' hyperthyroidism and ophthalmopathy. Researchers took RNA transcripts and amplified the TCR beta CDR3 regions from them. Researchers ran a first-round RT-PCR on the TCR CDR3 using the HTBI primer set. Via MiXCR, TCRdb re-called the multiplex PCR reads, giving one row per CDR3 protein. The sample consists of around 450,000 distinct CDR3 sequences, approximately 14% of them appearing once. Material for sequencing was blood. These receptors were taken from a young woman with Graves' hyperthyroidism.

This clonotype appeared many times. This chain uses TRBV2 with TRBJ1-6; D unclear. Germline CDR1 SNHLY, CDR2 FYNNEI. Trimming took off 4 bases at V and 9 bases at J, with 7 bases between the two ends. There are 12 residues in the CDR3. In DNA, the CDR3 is TGTGCCAGCAGTGTCGGTGGTTCACCCCTCCACTTT. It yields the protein CASSVGGSPLHF.

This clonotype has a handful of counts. CDR3 loop: CASSHPRDRGEETQYF. The CDR3, as DNA: TGCGCCAGCAGCCACCCCCGGGACAGGGGAGAAGAGACCCAGTACTTC. V gene TRBV4-1 combines with J gene TRBJ2-5, with 10 bases matching TRBD1. The germline V gene encodes CDR1 MGHRA and CDR2 YSYEKL. Trimming at V came to 3 bases and at J to 3 bases, leaving 7 bases not matched to a gene. CDR3 length: 16 residues.

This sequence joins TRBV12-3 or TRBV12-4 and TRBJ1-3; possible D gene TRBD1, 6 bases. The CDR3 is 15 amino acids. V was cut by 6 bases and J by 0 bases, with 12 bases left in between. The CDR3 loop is CASSQQGVSGNTIYF. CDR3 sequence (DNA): TGTGCCAGCAGCCAACAGGGAGTCTCTGGAAACACCATATATTTT.

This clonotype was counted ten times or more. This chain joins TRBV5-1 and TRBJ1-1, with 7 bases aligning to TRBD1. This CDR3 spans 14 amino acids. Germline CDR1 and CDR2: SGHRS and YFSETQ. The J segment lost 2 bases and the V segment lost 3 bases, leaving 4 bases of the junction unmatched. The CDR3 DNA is TGCGCCAGCAGCTCCTCAGGGGGTAACACTGAAGCTTTCTTT. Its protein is CASSSSGGNTEAFF.

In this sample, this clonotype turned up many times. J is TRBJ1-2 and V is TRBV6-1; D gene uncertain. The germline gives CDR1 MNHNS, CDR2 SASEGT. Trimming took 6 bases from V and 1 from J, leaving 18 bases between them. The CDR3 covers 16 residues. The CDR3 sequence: CASSPLPKVLNYGYTF. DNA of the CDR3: TGTGCCAGCAGCCCCCTTCCAAAGGTCCTTAACTATGGCTACACCTTC.

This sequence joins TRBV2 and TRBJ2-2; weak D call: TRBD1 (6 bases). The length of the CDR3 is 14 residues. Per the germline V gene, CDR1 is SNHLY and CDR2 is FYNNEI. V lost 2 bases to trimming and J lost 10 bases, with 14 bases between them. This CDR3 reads CASSERGTSEELFF. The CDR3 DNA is TGTGCCAGCAGTGAAAGGGGGACGTCTGAGGAGCTGTTTTTT.

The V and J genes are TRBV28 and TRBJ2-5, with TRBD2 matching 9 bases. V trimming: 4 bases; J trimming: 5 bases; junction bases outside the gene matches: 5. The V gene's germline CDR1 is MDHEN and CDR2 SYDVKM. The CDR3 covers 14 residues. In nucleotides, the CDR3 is TGTGCCAGCAGTTATCCGCGGGAGGGGGAGACCCAGTACTTC. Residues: CASSYPREGETQYF.

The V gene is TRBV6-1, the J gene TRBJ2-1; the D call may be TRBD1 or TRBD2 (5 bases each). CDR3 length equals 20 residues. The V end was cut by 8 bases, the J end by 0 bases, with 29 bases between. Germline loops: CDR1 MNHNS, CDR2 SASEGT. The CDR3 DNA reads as TGTGCCAGCGGTCCTACCGGGAACGAAGGCGGTGGGGCCTCCTACAATGAGCAGTTCTTC. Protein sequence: CASGPTGNEGGGASYNEQFF.